The sample holds many counts of the clone carrying this TCR beta chain. Its target is unknown. The sample belongs to a study of T cells in Graves' hyperthyroidism and ophthalmopathy. On the study more broadly: Peripheral blood was acquired at first diagnosis, ahead of any therapy whatsoever. The study, taken as a whole, reports: Peripheral blood also featured most of the thyroid clonotypes expanded above 0.001. Ophthalmopathy could be told apart from stable hyperthyroidism with a 13 V-J model.

Template material for amplifying TCR beta CDR3 regions consisted of RNA transcripts. HTBI primers were the set used in a first-round RT-PCR of the TCR CDR3. A single record per CDR3 protein comes from TCRdb applying MiXCR to the multiplex PCR reads. Counted here are 160,000 or so distinct CDR3 sequences, roughly 10% occurring once; the ten biggest clones make up approximately 24%. Uncontrolled infection, other autoimmune disease, pregnancy and lactation each barred patients from inclusion. The TCR originated in a young woman with Graves' hyperthyroidism that later progressed to Graves' ophthalmopathy. The sequenced material came from blood.

This chain's CDR3 is CASSRESWYEQYF. The CDR3 nucleotides read TGTGCCAGCAGTCGGGAAAGTTGGTACGAGCAGTACTTC. This sequence joins TRBV6-1 and TRBJ2-7; TRBD2 might be the D (5 bases). The CDR3 runs 13 residues. Germline values: CDR1 MNHNS, CDR2 SASEGT. With 5 bases removed from V and 4 bases from J, the gap between germline ends came to 12 bases.